These 29 T cell receptor beta chains were all obtained from the same sample, sequenced in a study of blood T cell repertoires in COVID-19. Profiled with immunoSEQ multiplex PCR; TCRdb holds only in-frame clones, not every one. The sample has 150,000 to 250,000 clones, approximately 80% seen once. Specimen: PBMCs or T cells enriched from blood (not recorded which). The receptors shown here come from a man aged 40-49 years who had recovered from COVID-19.

The chain has TRBV14 and TRBJ1-2; D possibly corresponds to TRBD1 (5 bases). The V end lost 2 bases, the J end lost 4 bases, and 11 bases lay between the germline ends. Germline V gives CDR1 SGHDN, CDR2 FVKESK. The CDR3 runs 14 residues. CDR3 sequence reads: CASSQTRDRYGYTF. The CDR3 DNA is TGTGCCAGCAGCCAAACGCGGGACCGCTATGGCTACACCTTC.

The V and J genes are TRBV7-6 and TRBJ2-3; TRBD2 is a possible D gene (5 bases). Germline-derived CDR1 and CDR2 are SGHVS and FNYEAQ. V was trimmed by 5 bases and J by 6 bases, leaving 15 bases between them. The CDR3 covers 14 residues. The CDR3 is CASSTRSVVDTQYF. The CDR3 region has the DNA TGTGCCAGCAGCACTAGGTCCGTGGTTGATACGCAGTATTTT.

The chain carries TRBV30 and TRBJ1-4; D not certain. V was pared by 4 bases and J by 5 bases, with 5 bases between. CDR1 and CDR2 (germline): GTSNPN, SVGIG (reference sequence). The CDR3 covers 11 residues. CDR3 coding DNA: TGTGCCTGGAACGAGAATGAAAAACTGTTTTTT. Amino acids: CAWNENEKLFF.

The J gene is TRBJ2-1, the V gene TRBV10-2; D is possibly TRBD2 (5 bases). This CDR3 comprises 16 residues. V lost 3 bases and J 3 bases, leaving 15 bases between the germline ends. Germline CDR1 reads WSHSY; CDR2 reads SAAADI. The CDR3: CASSEFARVGYNEQFF. The CDR3 nucleotides are TGCGCCAGCAGTGAATTCGCGCGGGTGGGCTACAATGAGCAGTTCTTC.

The chain couples TRBV5-1 to TRBJ2-3; 13 bases fit TRBD2. The CDR3 length is 17 residues. The germline V gene has CDR1 SGHRS and CDR2 YFSETQ. V dropped 5 bases and J dropped 2; count of bases not matched to a gene: 8. CDR3 protein: CASRKGGTSGATDTQYF. CDR3 sequence (DNA): TGCGCCAGCAGGAAGGGGGGGACTAGCGGGGCCACAGATACGCAGTATTTT.

This clone was seen a few times. The rearrangement links TRBV5-1 to TRBJ1-2; D unresolved. The V and J ends lost 5 bases and 6 bases respectively, with 14 bases between them. Germline V gene lookup returns CDR1 SGHRS and CDR2 YFSETQ. This CDR3 has 13 amino acids. The CDR3 here is CASSREGTDGYTF. The CDR3 DNA follows: TGCGCCAGCAGTAGGGAGGGAACGGATGGCTACACCTTC.

V usage is TRBV27 and J usage is TRBJ1-6; D is possibly TRBD1 (5 bases). This CDR3 is built from 15 residues. Germline lookup yields CDR1 MNHEY and CDR2 SMNVEV (reference sequence). V shed 3 bases and J shed 6 bases, with 12 bases lying between them. As DNA, the CDR3 is TGTGCCAGCAGTTTCAGGGAAGGAACTAATTCACCCCTCCACTTT. Its protein is CASSFREGTNSPLHF.

The genes are TRBV6-2 or TRBV6-3 and TRBJ2-5; 12 bases line up with TRBD2. CDR1 and CDR2 (germline): MNHEY, SVGEGT. Trimming cost V 2 bases and J 4 bases; bases outside gene matches: 5. This CDR3 has 16 residues. The CDR3 is CASSYASGRAGETQYF. The DNA of the CDR3 is TGTGCCAGCAGTTACGCTAGCGGGAGGGCCGGAGAGACCCAGTACTTC.

V gene TRBV28 combines with J gene TRBJ2-7, with a tentative D call TRBD2 (6 bases). The CDR3 contains 14 residues. With 7 bases removed from V and 3 bases from J, the gap between germline ends came to 16 bases. The germline CDR1 and CDR2 sequences are MDHEN and SYDVKM. Written as DNA, the CDR3 is TGTGCCAGCACTCGTGGGGGGATAATCTACGAGCAGTACGTC. This encodes CASTRGGIIYEQYV.

This chain uses TRBV7-2 with TRBJ1-5; 10 nucleotides line up with TRBD1. The CDR3 spans 16 residues. The V and J ends lost 5 bases and 7 bases, in that order; junction bases with no gene match: 11. The germline gives CDR1 SGHTA, CDR2 FQGNSA. The CDR3 DNA reads TGTGCCAGCAGCCTGACGGGACAGGGGACTGGACAGCCCCAGCATTTT. Residues: CASSLTGQGTGQPQHF.

J is TRBJ1-2 and V is TRBV4-3; no reliable D call. V was trimmed by 3 bases and J by 4 bases, leaving 9 bases between them. The CDR3 consists of 13 residues. Germline assignment: CDR1 LGHNA and CDR2 YSLEER. The CDR3 bases are TGCGCCAGCAGCCAGGCCGAGCGCTATGGCTACACCTTC. It translates to CASSQAERYGYTF.

The chain combines TRBV2 with TRBJ1-3; a weak D match, TRBD1 (6 bases). CDR1 and CDR2 (germline): SNHLY, FYNNEI. V lost 10 bases to trimming and J lost 4 bases, with 17 bases between them. The CDR3 consists of 14 residues. DNA of the CDR3: TGTGCCACCAGGGGCCCCTCGTCCGGAAACACCATATATTTT. Translating gives CATRGPSSGNTIYF.

The genes are TRBV5-1 and TRBJ2-1; TRBD2 matches at 7 bases. The J segment lost 7 bases and the V segment lost 4 bases, leaving 5 bases of the junction unmatched. The CDR3 loop spans 13 amino acids. CDR1 and CDR2 from the germline V gene are SGHRS and YFSETQ. As DNA, the CDR3 is TGCGCCAGCAGCCCCGGGGGGTTGAATGAGCAGTTCTTC. Translating gives CASSPGGLNEQFF.

Worth noting for this clone: One end of the junction does not line up with germline, which may come from a read error. The rearrangement joins TRBV7-9 to TRBJ2-3, with D tentatively TRBD1 (5 bases). This CDR3 has 15 amino acids. CDR1 is SEHNR, CDR2 FQNEAQ, per germline (reference sequence). This chain's CDR3 is CASTLGATGTDTQYF. DNA for the CDR3: TGTGCCAGCACCTTAGGGGCGACGGGCACAGATACGCAGTATTTT.

The chain links TRBV5-4 to TRBJ1-4, with 7 bases matching TRBD1. The V segment lost 4 bases and the J segment 5 bases; nucleotides outside the gene matches: 8. Germline loops: CDR1 SGHNT, CDR2 YYREEE (reference sequence). The length of the CDR3 is 15 residues. The CDR3: CASSVRQGVNEKLFF. Written as DNA, the CDR3 is TGTGCCAGCAGCGTGCGGCAGGGGGTCAATGAAAAACTGTTTTTT.

The chain couples TRBV6-2 or TRBV6-3 to TRBJ2-1; 9 nucleotides agree with TRBD2. The length of the CDR3 is 11 residues. Trimming took 3 bases from V and 12 from J; bases not matched to a gene: 0. Germline loops: CDR1 MNHEY, CDR2 SVGEGT. CDR3 in amino acids: CASSYSGGQFF. The CDR3 region has the DNA TGTGCCAGCAGTTATAGCGGGGGGCAGTTCTTC.

The chain uses TRBV7-9 and TRBJ1-2; D may be TRBD1 (6 bases). The CDR3 spans 15 residues. Germline loops: CDR1 SEHNR, CDR2 FQNEAQ (reference sequence). Trimming took 4 bases from V and 5 from J, leaving 17 bases between them. CDR3 protein: CASSWDTGSPYGYTF. In DNA form, the CDR3 reads TGTGCCAGCAGCTGGGACACAGGGAGCCCATATGGCTACACCTTC. Filled out from reference TRBV7-9 and TRBJ1-2, the complete variable domain reads DTGVSQNPRHKITKRGQNVTFRCDPISEHNRLYWYRQTLGQGPEFLTYFQNEAQLEKSRLLSDRFSAERPKGSFSTLEIQRTEQGDSAMYLCASSWDTGSPYGYTFGSGTRLTVV.

J is TRBJ2-5 and V is TRBV6-2 or TRBV6-3; the D gene is possibly TRBD1 (6 bases). V shed 5 bases and J shed 2 bases, with 18 bases lying between them. The CDR3 loop spans 16 amino acids. Per germline, CDR1 MNHEY and CDR2 SVGEGT. The CDR3 DNA follows: TGTGCCAGCAGTCCGCCCCCTACCAGGGGTCAAGAGACCCAGTACTTC. Translated, it gives CASSPPPTRGQETQYF.

The chain joins TRBV5-8 to TRBJ2-3; 7 bases match TRBD2. The V gene end was trimmed by 1 base and the J gene end by 1 base; junction bases not matched to a gene: 6. CDR3 length: 16 residues. CDR1 SGHTS and CDR2 YDEGEE come from the germline V gene. CDR3 sequence reads: CASSLSWGGGTDTQYF. The CDR3 DNA sequence: TGTGCCAGCAGCTTGTCCTGGGGAGGGGGCACAGATACGCAGTATTTT.

CDR3 nucleotide sequence: TGTGCCAGCACCGGGAGAGGGGCCTTCTATGGCTACACCTTC. This translates into CASTGRGAFYGYTF. The gene calls are TRBV5-4 and TRBJ1-2; D is perhaps TRBD1 (5 bases). The CDR3 has 14 amino acids. Germline-derived CDR1 and CDR2 are SGHNT and YYREEE (reference sequence). The V end was cut by 6 bases, the J end by 4 bases, with 16 bases between.

The V gene is TRBV6-1, the J gene TRBJ2-7; 11 bases fit TRBD1. The CDR3 has 16 amino acids. CDR1 MNHNS and CDR2 SASEGT come from the germline V gene. Trimming at V came to 4 bases and at J to 7 bases, leaving 12 bases not matched to a gene. This chain's CDR3 is CASSARGQGVSKEQYF. The CDR3 nucleotides read TGTGCCAGCAGTGCCCGGGGACAGGGGGTATCTAAGGAGCAGTACTTC.

The chain links TRBV7-2 to TRBJ1-5; 8 positions agree with TRBD1. The CDR3 contains 17 residues. Trimming removed 6 bases from V and 0 bases from J; junction bases left unmatched: 10. Germline V gene lookup returns CDR1 SGHTA and CDR2 FQGNSA. The CDR3 spells CASSPAGTGHSNQPQHF. The CDR3 bases are TGTGCCAGCAGTCCTGCCGGGACAGGACATAGCAATCAGCCCCAGCATTTT.

The gene calls are TRBV27 and TRBJ1-2; 12 nucleotides agree with TRBD1. The trim removed 2 bases at V and 2 bases at J, leaving 6 bases unmatched. The germline gives CDR1 MNHEY, CDR2 SMNVEV (reference sequence). The CDR3 is 17 amino acids. In nucleotides, the CDR3 is TGTGCCAGCAGTTTAAACCGGGACAGGGGGCGAAACTATGGCTACACCTTC. Its protein is CASSLNRDRGRNYGYTF.

This chain links TRBV9 with TRBJ2-3, with 12 nucleotides matching TRBD1. The CDR3 consists of 16 residues. The germline V gene encodes CDR1 SGDLS and CDR2 YYNGEE. V shed 4 bases and J 6 bases; nucleotides not matched to a gene: 9. CDR3 protein: CASSIRDRGQVDTQYF. The CDR3 nucleotides are TGTGCCAGCAGCATCCGGGACAGGGGGCAGGTGGATACGCAGTATTTT.

This chain connects TRBV5-4 to TRBJ2-2, with D possibly TRBD1 on 5 matching bases. The CDR3 totals 15 residues. With 0 bases removed from V and 4 bases from J, the gap between germline ends came to 10 bases. Germline-derived CDR1 and CDR2 are SGHNT and YYREEE (reference sequence). CDR3 in amino acids: CASSLAGLSTGELFF. The CDR3 region has the DNA TGTGCCAGCAGCTTGGCAGGGCTGAGCACCGGGGAGCTGTTTTTT.

This sequence joins TRBV5-4 and TRBJ1-1, with D possibly being TRBD1 (6 bases). This CDR3 region has 13 residues. Trimming removed 0 bases at V and 7 bases at J, with 10 bases between. CDR1 and CDR2 (germline): SGHNT, YYREEE (reference sequence). Written as DNA, the CDR3 is TGTGCCAGCAGCTTGGACAGGGCCGATGAAGCTTTCTTT. It codes for CASSLDRADEAFF.

This clone was counted between two and nine times. This chain connects TRBV4-3 to TRBJ1-2; D is unclear. The V gene's germline CDR1 is LGHNA and CDR2 YSLEER. Deletions cut 1 base from V and 6 bases from J, with 15 bases between. This CDR3 is built from 15 residues. The CDR3 spells CASSQGIFEADGYTF. CDR3 bases: TGCGCCAGCAGCCAAGGAATTTTCGAGGCGGATGGCTACACCTTC.

The CDR3 nucleotides read TGTGCCAGCAGCTCCCAGGGTTCTGATAACTATGGCTACACCTTC. It translates to CASSSQGSDNYGYTF. The chain carries TRBV5-4 and TRBJ1-2; D is perhaps TRBD1 (5 bases). This CDR3 has 15 amino acids. The germline V gene has CDR1 SGHNT and CDR2 YYREEE (reference sequence). Trimming pared 3 bases from V and 1 base from J, leaving 13 bases between.

The rearrangement uses TRBV6-2 or TRBV6-3 and TRBJ2-1; possibly TRBD2 for D (5 bases). Germline V gene sequence: CDR1 MNHEY, CDR2 SVGEGT. The germline V and J ends were trimmed by 0 bases and 15 bases, with 24 bases remaining between them. There are 16 residues in the CDR3. In DNA form, the CDR3 reads TGTGCCAGCAGTTACTCGGCGATTACGGAGGATCCCCGGGGGTTCTTC. Protein sequence: CASSYSAITEDPRGFF.